Described below is a single T cell receptor beta chain sequence and its context. What it binds is unknown. No conserved phenylalanine or tryptophan ends this CDR3, so it is likely a read error. This sample is part of a study of blood T cells in healthy people across ages. Using a J-beta primer mix together with a sample-barcoded 5' primer, a second PCR was run for about 7 to 12 cycles. TCRdb redid the calling of the 5' RACE reads with MiXCR, one entry per CDR3 protein. The table lists 1.5 million to 2 million distinct CDR3 sequences, 28% of them singletons. The sample, about 10 milliliters of peripheral blood, was drawn from each donor. Broader study findings: Nothing was known about donor CMV status, and this possibly confounded expanded clonotype changes. Older age coincided with a roughly linear decline in TCR beta diversity per million T cells.

This receptor was identified in a woman aged 25 to 39 in good health. The material sequenced was blood.

CDR3 protein: CASSVAGGRNTEAFL. CDR3 in DNA: TGTGCCAGCAGCGTAGCAGGAGGGCGGAACACTGAAGCTTTCTTG. The V call is TRBV9, the J call TRBJ1-1; D call uncertain. CDR3 size: 15 residues. V was shortened by 0 bases and J by 1 base, with 10 bases between the two germline ends. Germline lookup yields CDR1 SGDLS and CDR2 YYNGEE.